The rows below give T cell receptor beta chains drawn from one sample of a study of T cell responses to AZD1222 COVID-19 vaccine. Data came from immunoSEQ multiplex PCR; TCRdb stores just in-frame clones and leaves some out. The sample includes fewer than 150,000 clones, 93% of them seen just once. Here the sequenced sample was peripheral blood, taken 28 days after the second AZD1222 dose. The receptors originated from an adult who received the AZD1222 COVID-19 vaccine. The CDR3 runs from the conserved cysteine through the conserved F or W. A D gene is named only where the DNA matches it firmly. Part of the rows lack a size; the others show once, few, many or a class for expanded clones.

CDR3 protein: CASSFTPQLDTEAFF
CDR3 DNA: TGTGCCAGCAGTTTCACCCCCCAATTGGACACTGAAGCTTTCTTT
J gene: TRBJ1-1
clone size: NA
V gene: TRBV28
D gene: NA

CDR3 protein: CASRLPGQPQHF
CDR3 DNA: TGTGCCAGTAGATTGCCGGGTCAGCCCCAGCATTTT
J gene: TRBJ1-5
clone size: NA
V gene: TRBV19
D gene: NA

CDR3 protein: CASSEGKGQPQHF
CDR3 DNA: TGTGCCAGCAGTGAAGGAAAGGGTCAGCCCCAGCATTTT
J gene: TRBJ1-5
clone size: NA
V gene: TRBV6-1
D gene: NA

CDR3 protein: CAIRPAGGGYEQFF
CDR3 DNA: TGTGCCATCAGGCCAGCGGGAGGGGGGTATGAGCAGTTCTTC
J gene: TRBJ2-1
clone size: NA
V gene: TRBV10-3
D gene: TRBD2

CDR3 protein: CASRPGLAGAYEQYF
CDR3 DNA: TGTGCCAGCAGACCCGGACTAGCGGGGGCCTACGAGCAGTACTTC
J gene: TRBJ2-7
clone size: NA
V gene: TRBV6-5
D gene: TRBD2

CDR3 protein: CASSQPPGGTDTQYF
CDR3 DNA: TGTGCCAGCAGCCAACCCCCAGGGGGCACAGATACGCAGTATTTT
J gene: TRBJ2-3
clone size: NA
V gene: TRBV27
D gene: NA

CDR3 protein: CASSPRPSQPQHF
CDR3 DNA: TGTGCCAGCAGTCCCCGACCCTCCCAGCCCCAGCATTTT
J gene: TRBJ1-5
clone size: NA
V gene: TRBV28
D gene: NA

CDR3 protein: CASSLDATGGMFMNTEAFF
CDR3 DNA: TGCGCCAGCAGCTTGGATGCGACAGGGGGTATGTTCATGAACACTGAAGCTTTCTTT
J gene: TRBJ1-1
clone size: NA
V gene: TRBV5-1
D gene: TRBD1

CDR3 protein: CATSDRPTTDTQYF
CDR3 DNA: TGTGCCACATCGGACAGACCGACCACAGATACGCAGTATTTT
J gene: TRBJ2-3
clone size: NA
V gene: TRBV6-5
D gene: NA

CDR3 protein: CASSLGIDPTENQPQHF
CDR3 DNA: TGTGCCAGCAGCTTAGGAATTGACCCAACGGAAAATCAGCCCCAGCATTTT
J gene: TRBJ1-5
clone size: NA
V gene: TRBV7-9
D gene: NA

CDR3 protein: CASSATSPGRVKETQYF
CDR3 DNA: TGTGCCAGCAGCGCCACTAGCCCGGGCAGGGTAAAAGAGACCCAGTACTTC
J gene: TRBJ2-5
clone size: NA
V gene: TRBV7-2
D gene: NA

CDR3 protein: CASSLEQGWGNTEAFF
CDR3 DNA: TGCGCCAGCAGCTTGGAGCAGGGGTGGGGCAACACTGAAGCTTTCTTT
J gene: TRBJ1-1
clone size: NA
V gene: TRBV5-1
D gene: NA

CDR3 protein: CASSSGSTDTQYF
CDR3 DNA: TGTGCCAGCAGTAGCGGAAGCACAGATACGCAGTATTTT
J gene: TRBJ2-3
clone size: NA
V gene: TRBV19
D gene: NA

CDR3 protein: CASSLVSGSDNEQFF
CDR3 DNA: TGTGCCAGCAGTTTAGTTAGCGGGAGTGACAATGAGCAGTTCTTC
J gene: TRBJ2-1
clone size: NA
V gene: TRBV27
D gene: TRBD2

CDR3 protein: CASSTTVTSGNTIYF
CDR3 DNA: TGTGCCAGTAGTACGACAGTGACCTCTGGAAACACCATATATTTT
J gene: TRBJ1-3
clone size: once
V gene: TRBV19
D gene: NA

CDR3 protein: CASSLRQLVGNQPQHF
CDR3 DNA: TGTGCCAGCAGCTTGCGACAGCTAGTAGGTAATCAGCCCCAGCATTTT
J gene: TRBJ1-5
clone size: NA
V gene: TRBV5-5
D gene: NA

CDR3 protein: CASSFGFDQPQHF
CDR3 DNA: TGTGCCAGCAGTTTCGGGTTCGATCAGCCCCAGCATTTT
J gene: TRBJ1-5
clone size: NA
V gene: TRBV12-3/TRBV12-4
D gene: NA

CDR3 protein: CASSVYAGSTEAFF
CDR3 DNA: TGCGCCAGCAGCGTTTACGCGGGGAGCACTGAAGCTTTCTTT
J gene: TRBJ1-1
clone size: NA
V gene: TRBV5-1
D gene: NA

CDR3 protein: CASSATEASGELFF
CDR3 DNA: TGTGCCAGCAGCGCCACGGAGGCTTCCGGGGAGCTGTTTTTT
J gene: TRBJ2-2
clone size: NA
V gene: TRBV13
D gene: NA

CDR3 protein: CASSLPSTDTQYF
CDR3 DNA: TGTGCCAGCAGCTTACCCAGCACAGATACGCAGTATTTT
J gene: TRBJ2-3
clone size: NA
V gene: TRBV11-2
D gene: NA

CDR3 protein: CASSSRTDGYTF
CDR3 DNA: TGTGCCAGCAGCTCGAGGACCGATGGCTACACCTTC
J gene: TRBJ1-2
clone size: NA
V gene: TRBV9
D gene: NA

CDR3 protein: CSVAGAEQYF
CDR3 DNA: TGCAGCGTTGCTGGGGCCGAGCAGTACTTC
J gene: TRBJ2-7
clone size: NA
V gene: TRBV29-1
D gene: NA

CDR3 protein: CASSPLLQGARGYTF
CDR3 DNA: TGTGCCAGCAGCCCCCTCCTACAGGGGGCGCGCGGCTACACCTTC
J gene: TRBJ1-2
clone size: NA
V gene: TRBV27
D gene: TRBD1

CDR3 protein: CASSHRDTEAFF
CDR3 DNA: TGTGCCAGCAGCCACCGGGACACTGAAGCTTTCTTT
J gene: TRBJ1-1
clone size: NA
V gene: TRBV3-1/TRBV3-2
D gene: NA

CDR3 protein: CASSLSGLGSEKLFF
CDR3 DNA: TGCGCCAGCAGCTTGAGCGGGTTAGGGAGTGAAAAACTGTTTTTT
J gene: TRBJ1-4
clone size: NA
V gene: TRBV5-1
D gene: NA